These T cell receptor beta chains were read from a single sample in a study of blood T cell repertoires in COVID-19. Sequencing used immunoSEQ multiplex PCR; TCRdb keeps in-frame clones, though not all of them. The profile shows tens of thousands of clones, approximately 84% of them singletons. The source material was peripheral blood. These TCRs come from a man aged 50 or older with acute or convalescent COVID-19. CDR3s include the opening cysteine and the closing phenylalanine or tryptophan. The D gene is left open where the match is weak. Only some rows state a clone size, as once, few, many or a class for expanded clones.

>TRBD2|TRBJ2-1|-|TRBV25-1
TGTGCCAGCCTTGAAGCGGGGTCGAACAATGAGCAGTTCTTC
CASLEAGSNNEQFF
>TRBD1|TRBJ1-2|-|TRBV25-1
TGTGCCAGCAGTGAACCGGGAGACAGGGCGGCCTATGGCTACACCTTC
CASSEPGDRAAYGYTF
>-|TRBJ1-2|-|TRBV19
TGTGCCGTACAGGGTTACTATGGCTACACCTTC
CAVQGYYGYTF
>-|TRBJ1-5|once|TRBV12-3/TRBV12-4
TGTGCCAGCAGTGCTAACAGTCAGCCCCAGCATTTT
CASSANSQPQHF
>-|TRBJ1-1|-|TRBV14
TGTGCCAGCAGCCAAGAGCGGGTAGGACGGGTGAACACTGAAGCTTTCTTT
CASSQERVGRVNTEAFF
>-|TRBJ2-5|-|TRBV3-1/TRBV3-2
TGTGCCAGCAGCCAAGAGATGGCGGGGCCATGGGAGACCCAGTACTTC
CASSQEMAGPWETQYF
>TRBD1|TRBJ1-2|-|TRBV7-7
TGTGCCAGCAGCTTAGTTCAGGGGGCCCTCCTCTATGGCTACACCTTC
CASSLVQGALLYGYTF
>-|TRBJ2-1|-|TRBV2
TGTGCCAGCACCCAGATCAATGAGCAGTTCTTC
CASTQINEQFF
>-|TRBJ1-1|few|TRBV7-9
TGTGCCAGCAGTTTACGAGACAGTTACACTGAAGCTTTCTTT
CASSLRDSYTEAFF
>-|TRBJ1-5|-|TRBV2
TGTGCCAGCAGTGAAGGCCCCGGTAATCAGCCCCAGCATTTT
CASSEGPGNQPQHF
>TRBD1|TRBJ1-2|-|TRBV24-1
TGTGCCACCAGTGATTCCGACAGGGATAGTGGCTACACCTTC
CATSDSDRDSGYTF
>TRBD1|TRBJ2-2|-|TRBV19
TGTGCCACCGGTTCGAGGGGGCAGGGGAAAACCGGGGAGCTGTTTTTT
CATGSRGQGKTGELFF
>-|TRBJ2-2|-|TRBV2
TGTGCCAGCAAGGGGTTTCAGATGAACACCGGGGAGCTGTTTTTT
CASKGFQMNTGELFF
>TRBD1|TRBJ1-1|-|TRBV5-7
TGTGCCAGCAGGAAACAGGGGGCTGAGACTGAAGCTTTCTTT
CASRKQGAETEAFF
>-|TRBJ1-3|-|TRBV27
TGTGCCAGCAGTCCCCGAAGCGGTGGCACCATATATTTT
CASSPRSGGTIYF
>-|TRBJ2-3|-|TRBV5-1
TGCGCCAGCACCATGGACACTTCCACAGATACGCAGTATTTT
CASTMDTSTDTQYF
>TRBD1|TRBJ1-4|-|TRBV19
TGTGCCAGTAGTACGGGCCGGGACAGGGGTGAAAAACTGTTTTTT
CASSTGRDRGEKLFF
>-|TRBJ2-2|-|TRBV27
TGTGCCAGCAGTTTTCCGGGCGGGGAGCTGTTTTTT
CASSFPGGELFF
>-|TRBJ2-5|-|TRBV7-9
TGTGCCAGCAGCTTGTCGACAGTCCAAGAGACCCAGTACTTC
CASSLSTVQETQYF
>TRBD1|TRBJ1-2|-|TRBV23-1
TGCGCCAGCAGTCAGAGACAGGGGGAGTGGTATGGCTACACCTTC
CASSQRQGEWYGYTF
>TRBD2|TRBJ2-5|-|TRBV13
TGTGCCAGCAGCTTAAGTACTAGCGGACAAGAGACCCAGTACTTC
CASSLSTSGQETQYF
>TRBD2|TRBJ2-1|-|TRBV6-1
TGTGCCACCCGGGAGGGCCTGGGTGCCGATGAGCAGTTCTTC
CATREGLGADEQFF
>-|TRBJ1-6|few|TRBV7-8
TGTGCCAGCAGCTTAGCGGGCTACCTCAACGGGGGGAATTCACCCCTCCACTTT
CASSLAGYLNGGNSPLHF
>TRBD2|TRBJ2-7|-|TRBV13
TGTGCCAGCGGGGGAGGGTTAAGCTCCTACGAGCAGTACTTC
CASGGGLSSYEQYF
>-|TRBJ2-7|-|TRBV7-8
TGTGCCAGCAGCTTATCGCGCTACGAGCAGTACTTC
CASSLSRYEQYF
>-|TRBJ1-1|-|TRBV4-2
TGTGCCAGCAGCCAAGGAGGAAGTGGCACTGAAGCTTTCTTT
CASSQGGSGTEAFF
>-|TRBJ2-7|once|TRBV10-1
TGCGCCAGCTCCCGGACTACCTACGAGCAGTACTTC
CASSRTTYEQYF
>TRBD1|TRBJ1-4|-|TRBV5-1
TGCGCCAGCAGCTTGGAGGGGACAGGGGTCGAAAAACTGTTTTTT
CASSLEGTGVEKLFF
>-|TRBJ1-3|-|TRBV6-6
TGTGCCAGCAGTCCTCTGTTCGGACGGGGCTCTGGAAACACCATATATTTT
CASSPLFGRGSGNTIYF
>TRBD1|TRBJ1-2|-|TRBV4-1
TGCGCCAGCAGCCAAGGCGGGGGACAGGGGGTGCGTGGCTACACCTTC
CASSQGGGQGVRGYTF
>TRBD1|TRBJ2-2|-|TRBV11-3
TGTGCCAGCAGCTCCATGAGGGGACAGGGCCTCCGGACCGGGGAGCTGTTTTTT
CASSSMRGQGLRTGELFF
>-|TRBJ2-3|-|TRBV5-1
TGCGCCAGCAGCTTGGGAGTAGCCCGCAGCACAGATACGCAGTATTTT
CASSLGVARSTDTQYF
>-|TRBJ1-2|-|TRBV28
TGTGCCAGCAGTTCACCGGGTAGAGGCGATGGCTACACCTTC
CASSSPGRGDGYTF
>-|TRBJ1-2|few|TRBV12-3/TRBV12-4
TGTGCCAGCAGTTTTCGGCAGGGGAATGGCTACACCTTC
CASSFRQGNGYTF
>TRBD1|TRBJ1-2|-|TRBV27
TGTGCCAGCAGTTTCCCTGACAGGGTAACCTATGGCTACACCTTC
CASSFPDRVTYGYTF
>-|TRBJ2-3|-|TRBV14
TGTGCCAGCAGCCGAACAGGGTGGGTTCCAGATACGCAGTATTTT
CASSRTGWVPDTQYF
>TRBD2|TRBJ2-1|-|TRBV5-1
TGCGCCAGCAGCTTGGATAGCCTAGCGGGAGTTAACAATGAGCAGTTCTTC
CASSLDSLAGVNNEQFF
>-|TRBJ1-4|-|TRBV6-5
TGTGCCTCCTCCGGACTGGGTGGAGAAAAACTGTTTTTT
CASSGLGGEKLFF
>TRBD1|TRBJ2-5|-|TRBV19
TGTGCCAGTAGTATCCAGGGGGCCCTATACCAAGAGACCCAGTACTTC
CASSIQGALYQETQYF
>TRBD1|TRBJ1-6|-|TRBV9
TGTGCCAGCAGCGTAGGGGACAGGGGATCACCCCTCCACTTT
CASSVGDRGSPLHF
>TRBD1|TRBJ2-1|few|TRBV14
TGTGCCAGCAGATCCGGGACAGGGGTCTACAATGAGCAGTTCTTC
CASRSGTGVYNEQFF
>-|TRBJ2-7|-|TRBV4-2
TGTGCCAGCAGCCACCGCGTTGCCTCCTACGAGCAGTACTTC
CASSHRVASYEQYF
>-|TRBJ1-1|-|TRBV27
TGTGCCAGCAGTTGGGGGACATACACTGAAGCTTTCTTT
CASSWGTYTEAFF
>-|TRBJ2-2|-|TRBV27
TGTGCCAGCAGTTTTCTTCGTCAGGGGGAGCTGTTTTTT
CASSFLRQGELFF
>TRBD1|TRBJ1-1|-|TRBV3-1/TRBV3-2
TGTGCCAGCAGCCAAGATTGGGACAGCACTGAAGCTTTCTTT
CASSQDWDSTEAFF
>TRBD1|TRBJ1-1|-|TRBV27
TGTGCCAGCAGATCGGACAGGGTGGACACTGAAGCTTTCTTT
CASRSDRVDTEAFF
>-|TRBJ1-1|once|TRBV3-1/TRBV3-2
TGTGCCAGCAGCCAAGTAGAGGGGGGGGTTACTGAAGCTTTCTTT
CASSQVEGGVTEAFF
>-|TRBJ1-5|-|TRBV2
TGTGCCAGCAGAGCCCGCGGAGGCAATCAGCCCCAGCATTTT
CASRARGGNQPQHF
>TRBD1|TRBJ1-2|-|TRBV3-1/TRBV3-2
TGTGCCAGCAGCCACACCGGGACAGGGGGCAACTATGGCTACACCTTC
CASSHTGTGGNYGYTF
>TRBD1|TRBJ2-2|-|TRBV6-5
TGTGCCAGCAGTTACTCGGCAGGGGGCTCCGGGGAGCTGTTTTTT
CASSYSAGGSGELFF